A selection of T cell receptor beta chains follows, all from one sample in a study of long-term antiretroviral therapy in people with HIV. The table came from immunoSEQ multiplex PCR; TCRdb's copy has only in-frame clones and leaves some out. The sample lists 25,000 or so clones; around four fifths were seen once. The sequencing used unsorted PBMCs, collected 0.8 years before starting antiretroviral therapy. Receptors originate from a young man with HIV. The CDR3 runs from the conserved cysteine through the conserved F or W. The D gene is left open where the match is weak. Not all rows give a size; the values are once, few, many and, for expanded clones, a class.

v_gene	d_gene	j_gene	abundance	CDR3nt	CDR3aa
TRBV14	-	TRBJ1-1	-	TGTGCCAGCAGCCAAGACTGGGCCACTGAAGCTTTCTTT	CASSQDWATEAFF
TRBV4-3	-	TRBJ2-7	-	TGCGCCAGCAGCCAAGAGGAGGAGGGAGGTTACGACGAGCAGTACTTC	CASSQEEEGGYDEQYF
TRBV7-3	TRBD2	TRBJ2-3	-	TGTGCCAGCAGCTCCTCGGGGGGAGTTAGCACAGATACGCAGTATTTT	CASSSSGGVSTDTQYF
TRBV11-3	-	TRBJ2-7	-	TGTGCCAGCAGCTTAGTGGAGGGAGAGCAGTACTTC	CASSLVEGEQYF
TRBV9	-	TRBJ1-1	-	TGTGCCAGCAGTCTCTCTGGGGGGAACACTGAAGCTTTCTTT	CASSLSGGNTEAFF
TRBV18	TRBD1	TRBJ2-5	-	TGTGCCAGCTCACGACAGGGGGTCCAAGAGACCCAGTACTTC	CASSRQGVQETQYF
TRBV28	-	TRBJ2-7	-	TGTGCCAGCAGTTTTTACAGGGACCCTTCCTACGAGCAGTACTTC	CASSFYRDPSYEQYF
TRBV5-1	-	TRBJ2-7	-	TGCGCCAGCAGCCCGGAGACACTATCCGAGCAGTACTTC	CASSPETLSEQYF
TRBV27	-	TRBJ2-3	-	TGTGCCAGCGTCGGTCAGAAGGCGACAGATACGCAGTATTTT	CASVGQKATDTQYF
TRBV27	TRBD1	TRBJ1-1	once	TGTGCCAGCAGGTCGGGACAGACCATCGACACTGAAGCTTTCTTT	CASRSGQTIDTEAFF
TRBV6-5	-	TRBJ2-6	-	TGTGCCAGCAGGTCAGCTGGGGCCAACGTCCTGACTTTC	CASRSAGANVLTF
TRBV29-1	-	TRBJ2-7	-	TGCAGCGTTGGGGGGACAGATACTAGCGCTTACTACGAGCAGTACTTC	CSVGGTDTSAYYEQYF
TRBV29-1	TRBD2	TRBJ2-3	-	TGCAGCGTTGAATTGCGACTAGCGGGAACAGATACGCAGTATTTT	CSVELRLAGTDTQYF
TRBV6-6	-	TRBJ1-5	-	TGTGCCAGCAGTTACGGACCTATCAATCAGCCCCAGCATTTT	CASSYGPINQPQHF
TRBV11-2	-	TRBJ2-7	-	TGTGCCAGCAGCTTAGGTCAACCGGGCGAGCAGTACTTC	CASSLGQPGEQYF
TRBV7-9	-	TRBJ1-1	-	TGTGCCAGCAGCCCCTGGGGCACTGAAGCTTTCTTT	CASSPWGTEAFF
TRBV7-9	-	TRBJ1-2	-	TGTGCCAGCAGCTTAGGGACAGTTAACTATGGCTACACCTTC	CASSLGTVNYGYTF
TRBV29-1	TRBD2	TRBJ2-7	-	TGCAGCGTTGAACTAGCGGGAGGTTTAAACGAGCAGTACTTC	CSVELAGGLNEQYF
TRBV5-5	-	TRBJ1-1	-	TGTGCCAGCAGCCCGAGAATGCTGGGGTTGGGCACTGAAGCTTTCTTT	CASSPRMLGLGTEAFF
TRBV7-9	-	TRBJ1-1	-	TGTGCCAGCAGCTTAGTTAAGGGGATGAACACTGAAGCTTTCTTT	CASSLVKGMNTEAFF
TRBV5-6	-	TRBJ2-3	once	TGTGCCAGCAGCCGAAGGACAGCAGATACGCAGTATTTT	CASSRRTADTQYF
TRBV10-1	TRBD1	TRBJ2-5	-	TGCGCCAGCAGTAAGGACAGGGCCCAAGAGACCCAGTACTTC	CASSKDRAQETQYF
TRBV4-2	-	TRBJ2-5	-	TGTGCCAGCAGCCATCACCGACAAGGGGAGACCCAGTACTTC	CASSHHRQGETQYF
TRBV13	TRBD1	TRBJ2-3	-	TGTGCCAGCAGCGGGCGACAGGGGGTCACAGATACGCAGTATTTT	CASSGRQGVTDTQYF
TRBV27	-	TRBJ1-3	-	TGTGCCAGCAGATTTGGGTCTGGAAACACCATATATTTT	CASRFGSGNTIYF
TRBV13	-	TRBJ2-1	-	TGTGCCAGCAGCTCCGAGACAGACCCCAGGCGGGGCGGTGAGCAGTTCTTC	CASSSETDPRRGGEQFF
TRBV18	-	TRBJ2-4	-	TGTGCCAGCTCACCCATCCCGGACAGCAAAAACATTCAGTACTTC	CASSPIPDSKNIQYF
TRBV7-8	TRBD2	TRBJ2-7	-	TGTGCCAGCAGCTTGGGGACTAGCGGGGGGACGAGGGAGCAGTACTTC	CASSLGTSGGTREQYF
TRBV4-1	-	TRBJ2-3	-	TGCGCCAGCAGCCAAGGGCGGCCCCTCGGGGTAGATACGCAGTATTTT	CASSQGRPLGVDTQYF
TRBV7-8	TRBD2	TRBJ2-1	-	TGTGCCAGCAGCTTAGCGCGACTAGCGGGAGTACGGCCCCAGTTCTTC	CASSLARLAGVRPQFF
TRBV27	-	TRBJ2-3	-	TGTGCCAGCAGCCGAGAAGGAGATACGCAGTATTTT	CASSREGDTQYF